This T cell receptor beta chain derives from a study of OX40 agonist ivuxolimab in advanced cancers. Study information: Intravenous ivuxolimab at 0.01 to 10 mg/kg was given to patients every 2 weeks.

Sequenced by immunoSEQ multiplex PCR; TCRdb stores in-frame clones only, minus some. Among 10,000 to 13,000 clones listed, over 80% were seen once. J was trimmed by 0 bases and V by 6 bases; bases with no gene match: 6. The CDR3 is 16 residues long. Germline assignment: CDR1 LNHNV and CDR2 YYDKDF (reference sequence). General observations from the study: At doses 0.1 to 3.0 mg/kg, CD4+ and CD8+ clones expanded. Expanded peripheral T-cell antigen specificity went undetermined.

This clone has only one observation. As yet, its antigen is unknown. The sequence derives from an adult with an advanced solid tumor such as melanoma, head and neck, liver or kidney cancer. The sequencing here drew on CD4+ or CD8+ T cells sorted from blood, taken in a trial of the OX40 agonist ivuxolimab. The chain is built from TRBV15 and TRBJ1-5, with 9 nucleotides matching TRBD1. The CDR3 reads CATRGQGPYSNQPQHF. Written as DNA, the CDR3 is TGTGCCACCAGGGGACAGGGACCTTATAGCAATCAGCCCCAGCATTTT.